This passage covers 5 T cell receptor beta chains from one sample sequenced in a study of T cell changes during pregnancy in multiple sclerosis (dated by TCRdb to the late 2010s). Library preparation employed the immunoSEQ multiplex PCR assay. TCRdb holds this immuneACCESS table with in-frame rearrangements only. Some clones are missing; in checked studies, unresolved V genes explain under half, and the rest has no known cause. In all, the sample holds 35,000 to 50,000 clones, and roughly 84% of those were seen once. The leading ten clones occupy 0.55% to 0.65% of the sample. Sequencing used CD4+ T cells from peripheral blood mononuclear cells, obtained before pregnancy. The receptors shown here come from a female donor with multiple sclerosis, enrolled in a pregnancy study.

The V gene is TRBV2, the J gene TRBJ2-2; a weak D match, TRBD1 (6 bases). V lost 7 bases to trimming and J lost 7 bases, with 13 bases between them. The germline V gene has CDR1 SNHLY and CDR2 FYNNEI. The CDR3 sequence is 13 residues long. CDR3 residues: CASKGDAYGELFF. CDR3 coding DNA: TGTGCCAGCAAGGGGGACGCGTACGGGGAGCTGTTTTTT.

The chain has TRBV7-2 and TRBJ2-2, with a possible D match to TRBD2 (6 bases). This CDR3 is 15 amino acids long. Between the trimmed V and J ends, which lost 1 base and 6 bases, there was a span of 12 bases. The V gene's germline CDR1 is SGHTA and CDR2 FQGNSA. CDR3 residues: CASSLVSGGSGELFF. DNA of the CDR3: TGTGCCAGCAGCTTAGTTAGTGGGGGGTCCGGGGAGCTGTTTTTT.

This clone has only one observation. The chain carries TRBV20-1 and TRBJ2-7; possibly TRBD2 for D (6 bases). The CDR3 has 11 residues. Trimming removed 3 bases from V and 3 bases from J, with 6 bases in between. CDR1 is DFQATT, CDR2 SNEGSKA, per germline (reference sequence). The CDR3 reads CSAREGYEQYF. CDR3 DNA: TGCAGTGCTAGGGAGGGCTACGAGCAGTACTTC.

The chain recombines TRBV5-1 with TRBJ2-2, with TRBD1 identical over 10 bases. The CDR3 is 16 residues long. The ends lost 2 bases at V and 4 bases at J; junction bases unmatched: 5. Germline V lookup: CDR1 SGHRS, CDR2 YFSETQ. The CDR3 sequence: CASSFQTGGGTGELFF. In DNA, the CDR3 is TGCGCCAGCAGCTTTCAGACAGGGGGCGGCACCGGGGAGCTGTTTTTT.

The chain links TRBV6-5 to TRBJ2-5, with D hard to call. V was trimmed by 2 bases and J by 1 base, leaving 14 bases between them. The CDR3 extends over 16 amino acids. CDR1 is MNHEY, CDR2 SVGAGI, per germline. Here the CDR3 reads CASSYGRPPLQETQYF. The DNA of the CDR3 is TGTGCCAGCAGTTACGGGCGTCCCCCCCTCCAAGAGACCCAGTACTTC.